This T cell receptor (beta chain) emerged from a study of blood T cell repertoires in COVID-19. Turning to the study itself: The United States, Italy and Spain provided the acute and convalescent COVID-19 samples. The cDNA or gDNA used as material had been derived from T cells, B-cell-depleted T cells, or PBMCs.

As originally analysed: Amplifying reference gene primers gave estimates of nucleated cell counts. The method was immunoSEQ multiplex PCR; TCRdb's version includes in-frame clones alone and lacks a portion of them. Clonal size and the V and J genes are those of that table, whereas D and trimming came from the DNA. The data hold about 260,000 clones, with over 70% observed a single time. V lost 5 bases to trimming and J lost 0 bases, with 14 bases between them. Germline values: CDR1 LNHDA, CDR2 SQIVND (reference sequence). This CDR3 has 15 residues. Sequencing input: peripheral blood. The gene calls are TRBV19 and TRBJ2-7; D possibly corresponds to TRBD1 (6 bases). The receptor's source is a woman in her thirties or forties who had recovered from COVID-19. CDR3 nucleotide sequence: TGTGCCAGTAGTGCTTCCTGGGACAACTCCTACGAGCAGTACTTC. Translation: CASSASWDNSYEQYF.